This T cell receptor (beta chain) was sequenced for a study of T cell responses to AZD1222 COVID-19 vaccine. Notes on the study in general: Once two AZD1222 doses were given, Spike-specific TCR breadth and depth went up.

V was clipped by 11 bases and J by 1 base, with 13 bases between them. Per germline, CDR1 KGHDR and CDR2 SFDVKD. The CDR3 totals 13 residues. Turning to this clone: The antigen is unknown.

Only in-frame clones appear in the TCRdb table, and some are missing; sequencing was by immunoSEQ multiplex PCR. The sample shows around 140,000 clones, around 90% of them seen only once. The chain combines TRBV24-1 with TRBJ1-1, with D perhaps matching TRBD1 (6 bases). This receptor was obtained from an adult in good health. This specimen was peripheral blood, taken on day 0 of AZD1222 vaccination. CDR3 nucleotides: TGTGCCATCCACGGGACAACGAACACTGAAGCTTTCTTT. It yields the protein CAIHGTTNTEAFF.